These 20 T cell receptor beta chains were all obtained from the same sample, sequenced in a study of blood T cell repertoires in COVID-19. The protocol was immunoSEQ multiplex PCR, while the TCRdb copy is restricted to in-frame clones and leaves out a portion. This sample has around 300,000 clones, with 90% found just once. The material sequenced was peripheral blood. The receptors were sampled from a woman aged 40-49 years with COVID-19, enrolled during active disease.

The sample holds one count of this clone. The chain is built from TRBV19 and TRBJ1-5, with a weak D call TRBD1 (6 bases). The germline CDR1 and CDR2 sequences are LNHDA and SQIVND (reference sequence). This CDR3 has 15 residues. Trimming removed 5 bases from V and 0 bases from J, with 11 bases in between. CDR3 nucleotides: TGTGCCAGTAGTCTGGACAGTCGTAGCAATCAGCCCCAGCATTTT. Protein: CASSLDSRSNQPQHF. The variable domain in full, with the rest retrieved from reference TRBV19 and TRBJ1-5, is DGGITQSPKYLFRKEGQNVTLSCEQNLNHDAMYWYRQDPGQGLRLIYYSQIVNDFQKGDIAEGYSVSREKKESFPLTVTSAQKNPTAFYLCASSLDSRSNQPQHFGDGTRLSIL.

V is TRBV15 and J is TRBJ1-1; D perhaps matches TRBD1 (6 bases). This CDR3 contains 14 residues. Germline V gene data show CDR1 as LNHNV and CDR2 as YYDKDF (reference sequence). V gave up 8 bases and J gave up 3 bases, with 16 bases separating them. The CDR3 region has the DNA TGTGCCACCCATACAGGGCATGGGGACACTGAAGCTTTCTTT. It encodes CATHTGHGDTEAFF.

V usage is TRBV5-1 and J usage is TRBJ1-6; D ambiguous. The V gene's germline CDR1 is SGHRS and CDR2 YFSETQ. Deletions cut 4 bases from V and 6 bases from J, with 8 bases between. CDR3 length equals 13 residues. DNA of the CDR3: TGCGCCAGCAGCGCGGAGGGTAATTCACCCCTCCACTTT. Protein: CASSAEGNSPLHF.

The gene calls are TRBV7-3 and TRBJ1-6, with 7 bases matching TRBD1. The CDR3 runs to 15 residues. Germline CDR1 and CDR2: SGHTA and FQGTGA. V dropped 2 bases and J dropped 7; count of bases not matched to a gene: 5. CDR3 amino acids: CASSLRHRGNSPLHF. For the CDR3, the DNA is TGTGCCAGCAGCTTACGCCACAGGGGCAATTCACCCCTCCACTTT.

The CDR3 region has the DNA TGTGCCTGGGCCCCGGGGGGAAGCGGGGCGTACTACAATGAGCAGTTCTTC. It is translated as CAWAPGGSGAYYNEQFF. This chain joins TRBV30 and TRBJ2-1, with 7 positions matching TRBD2. The CDR3 extends over 17 amino acids. Trimming removed 5 bases from V and 3 bases from J; junction bases left unmatched: 16. Looked up from germline, CDR1 is GTSNPN and CDR2 is SVGIG (reference sequence).

This chain connects TRBV25-1 to TRBJ2-5; 8 nucleotides line up with TRBD2. Germline CDR1 MGHDK, CDR2 SYGVNS. This CDR3 has 13 amino acids. J was trimmed by 4 bases and V by 6 bases; bases with no gene match: 4. This chain's CDR3 is CASSGRATETQYF. CDR3 DNA sequence: TGTGCCAGCAGCGGGAGGGCCACAGAGACCCAGTACTTC.

V gene TRBV19 combines with J gene TRBJ1-2; D uncertain. The CDR3 covers 13 residues. Deletions cut 10 bases from V and 0 bases from J, with 12 bases between. Germline V gene lookup returns CDR1 LNHDA and CDR2 SQIVND (reference sequence). The CDR3 DNA follows: TGTGCCACCAGCACAGAGACTAACTATGGCTACACCTTC. It specifies CATSTETNYGYTF.

V usage is TRBV5-8 and J usage is TRBJ1-2, with 10 bases aligning to TRBD1. The germline gives CDR1 SGHTS, CDR2 YDEGEE. The junction had 3 bases not matched to a gene; V was cut back by 1 base and J by 3 bases. CDR3 length equals 15 residues. The CDR3, as DNA: TGTGCCAGCAGCTTGCGCGGACAGGGGGACTATGGCTACACCTTC. Its translation: CASSLRGQGDYGYTF.

The chain links TRBV4-1 to TRBJ2-7, with 13 nucleotides matching TRBD2. The V segment lost 2 bases and the J segment 6 bases; nucleotides outside the gene matches: 10. This CDR3 spans 17 amino acids. CDR1 is MGHRA and CDR2 is YSYEKL in the germline V gene. The CDR3 DNA follows: TGCGCCAGCAGCCAAATGCTTCAACTAGCGGGGGGGCGCGAGCAGTACTTC. Translation gives CASSQMLQLAGGREQYF.

V is TRBV7-3 and J is TRBJ1-6; 7 bases fit TRBD1. The CDR3 is made up of 17 amino acids. Germline loops: CDR1 SGHTA, CDR2 FQGTGA. J gave up 0 bases and V 6 bases, and 8 bases lay outside the gene matches. CDR3 sequence (DNA): TGTGCCAGCAGTCGGACAGGCCGTAGCTCCTATAATTCACCCCTCCACTTT. Translated, it gives CASSRTGRSSYNSPLHF.

The chain links TRBV2 to TRBJ1-2; 10 bases agree with TRBD1. V was pared by 6 bases and J by 4 bases, with 5 bases of the junction left unmatched. This CDR3 comprises 14 residues. CDR1 and CDR2 from the germline V gene are SNHLY and FYNNEI. The DNA of the CDR3 is TGTGCCAGCAGAAGGACAGGGGGTGGCTATGGCTACACCTTC. Protein product: CASRRTGGGYGYTF.

V and J are TRBV4-3 and TRBJ2-3, with D tentatively TRBD2 (5 bases). Trimming cost V 1 base and J 6 bases, with 11 bases left between them. Germline CDR1 LGHNA, CDR2 YSLEER. The CDR3 contains 14 residues. Written as DNA, the CDR3 is TGCGCCAGCAGCCAAGGGATAAGAGGGGATACGCAGTATTTT. This encodes CASSQGIRGDTQYF.

V is TRBV6-6 and J is TRBJ2-7, with D maybe TRBD1 (8 bases). V was cut by 4 bases and J by 3 bases, with 16 bases left in between. The CDR3 has 15 amino acids. CDR1 and CDR2 from the germline V gene are MNHNY and SVGAGI (reference sequence). The CDR3 coding sequence is TGTGCCAGCAGTTCAACAGGGGGGGTATACTACGAGCAGTACTTC. It is translated as CASSSTGGVYYEQYF.

The chain couples TRBV5-1 to TRBJ2-3; D is undetermined. This CDR3 spans 14 amino acids. Per germline, CDR1 SGHRS and CDR2 YFSETQ. V shed 3 bases and J shed 2 bases, with 10 bases lying between them. CDR3 sequence: CASSSNPSTDTQYF. The CDR3 region has the DNA TGCGCCAGCAGCTCTAATCCTTCCACAGATACGCAGTATTTT.

The rearrangement links TRBV12-3 or TRBV12-4 to TRBJ1-5, with a weak D call TRBD1 (6 bases). Trimming shortened V by 7 bases and J by 7 bases, and 14 bases separated the two germline ends. This CDR3 spans 13 amino acids. This CDR3 is CASTIRGLQPQHF. In DNA, the CDR3 is TGTGCCAGCACTATAAGGGGGTTGCAGCCCCAGCATTTT.

This clone was seen just once. The gene calls are TRBV28 and TRBJ2-3, with D unclear. The length of the CDR3 is 15 residues. The germline V gene encodes CDR1 MDHEN and CDR2 SYDVKM. V lost 8 bases, J lost 0 bases, and 15 bases lay in between. In DNA form, the CDR3 reads TGTGCCAGCGGGCAAGGTCGCTACAGCACAGATACGCAGTATTTT. This sequence encodes CASGQGRYSTDTQYF. Variable domain in full (rest from reference TRBV28 and TRBJ2-3): DVKVTQSSRYLVKRTGEKVFLECVQDMDHENMFWYRQDPGLGLRLIYFSYDVKMKEKGDIPEGYSVSREKKERFSLILESASTNQTSMYLCASGQGRYSTDTQYFGPGTRLTVL.

The rearrangement joins TRBV28 to TRBJ1-2; the D is unclear. The CDR3 consists of 12 residues. V gave up 7 bases and J gave up 7 bases, with 13 bases separating them. Germline CDR1 MDHEN, CDR2 SYDVKM. CDR3 coding DNA: TGTGCCAGCAATGGCCCAACGCCTGGCTACACCTTC. This gives the protein CASNGPTPGYTF.

This chain uses TRBV28 with TRBJ1-6; 8 bases are a match to TRBD1. The CDR3 spans 15 residues. With V trimmed by 6 bases and J by 7 bases, 8 bases remained unmatched. Germline V gene lookup returns CDR1 MDHEN and CDR2 SYDVKM. Here the CDR3 DNA reads TGTGCCAGCAGCGGCGGACAGGGACCGAATTCACCCCTCCACTTT. It is translated as CASSGGQGPNSPLHF.

The chain couples TRBV28 to TRBJ2-3; D not resolved. There are 13 residues in the CDR3. CDR1 and CDR2 (germline): MDHEN, SYDVKM. Trimming shortened V by 2 bases and J by 4 bases, and 7 bases separated the two germline ends. The CDR3 nucleotides are TGTGCCAGCAGTTTAGGAGCCCCAGATACGCAGTATTTT. Translating gives CASSLGAPDTQYF.

This rearrangement joins TRBV7-2 to TRBJ1-1; D gene unclear. This CDR3 contains 13 residues. Germline CDR1 is SGHTA and CDR2 is FQGNSA. V lost 5 bases and J 4 bases, leaving 11 bases between the germline ends. The CDR3 coding sequence is TGTGCCAGCAGCCCCCCCGCGGGCACTGAAGCTTTCTTT. It is translated as CASSPPAGTEAFF.